This TCR beta chain was sequenced during a study of human T cells and chemical hapten exposure (dated by TCRdb to about 2021). For the wider study: For sensitization, 2% DPC in acetone was applied to a roughly 2 cm by roughly 2 cm area of upper inner arm skin. Throughout the study period of around 25 weeks, patients also received therapeutic DPC doses to the scalp every week. Patch testing was performed on the upper back with Finn chambers containing 0.01% DPC, and the patch tests were scored after 6 days according to International Contact Dermatitis Research Group standards. Most of the patients in the cohort were female, and the cohort covered alopecia areata with under or over 50% scalp involvement, alopecia totalis and alopecia universalis. Libraries were pooled for sequencing, and variation in per-sample TCR yields was attributed mainly to small differences in library volumes within the pool. In alopecia patients, the study followed how the peripheral blood TCR repertoire changed in vivo over primary and secondary sensitization to diphenylcyclopropenone (DPC), a hapten. Blood was sampled from patients pre-sensitization (week 0) and at 2, 6 and about 24 weeks after DPC sensitization. Roughly 30 alopecia patients provided blood for TCR sequencing at one to four time points (pre-sensitization, 2, 6 and 24 weeks). Findings and caveats that apply to the study as a whole: The number of PT1 expanded TCRs positively correlated with patch test score, significant at thresholds 8, 16 and 32 but not 4. The number of TCRs above 1 in 1000 frequency did not change with DPC sensitization; there was no evidence of global repertoire structure alterations. Repeated subsampling changed both the strength of the expansion versus patch-test correlation and the threshold at which the correlation became significant. All patients had alopecia, a presumed autoimmune disease, so their immune response might differ from that of healthy individuals. Expanded TCRs formed significantly more large CDR3 similarity clusters than pre-sensitization or healthy control sets, consistent with antigen-driven responses.

As for this clonotype: Its specific antigen is unknown. Per-base quality was not reported, and no clone a single base away is much larger than it.

This specimen's time point label, interpreted: patch test 3, about 24 weeks after DPC sensitization. The treatment or condition label, read with the paper, signifies: therapeutic diphenylcyclopropenone sensitization with weekly scalp DPC. At every patch-test visit, the blood draw took place before the patch test was put on. Patients were eligible if aged 18 to 70, diagnosed with alopecia and judged suitable for DPC therapy, and pregnant patients were excluded. Total RNA was extracted from unfractionated whole blood collected in Tempus Blood RNA tubes. Based on the germline V gene, the CDR1 and CDR2 sequences are SGDLS and YYNGEE. V is shortened by 0 bases, J by 3 bases, and the region joining them spans 13 bases. From its cysteine to its phenylalanine, the CDR3 spans 16 amino acids. Of all the DNA, just the CDR3 is kept, 48 bases in frame from base 1. Library construction relied on RACE. TCRdb names NextSeq 500 as the instrument used. During library preparation, unique molecular identifiers were attached to individual cDNA molecules so that TCRs could be counted in a quantitative, reproducible way. For every blood RNA sample, sequencing covered both the TCR alpha and TCR beta chains. The source study handled its data this way. The median number of TCRs per sample was some 100,000, ranging from about 20,000 to 690,600. V, J and CDR3 annotation of the TCR reads was performed with the Decombinator software suite. To make PS versus PT1 abundance plots, every sample was subsampled to the same number of TCRs (28,000). Expanded TCRs were defined as absent before sensitization and observed at least eight times at the 2-week time point. The public reads were reanalyzed by TCRdb: fastp trimming at Q25, MiXCR alignment, in-frame beta chains only. Each CDR3 protein gets just one entry, which takes the most common genes and DNA from the rows behind it. The V and J calls, along with clone size, are taken from TCRdb and not from the paper's own processing. The sample table holds about 170,000 distinct CDR3 sequences, of which about a quarter were seen once. 2% to 2.5% of the sample goes to the ten largest clones.

The rearrangement combines TRBV9 with TRBJ2-1; the D region may be TRBD1 or TRBD2, each matching 5 bases equally. The material sequenced was whole blood, taken in connection with sensitization to the hapten diphenylcyclopropenone (DPC). The source of this sequence is a woman aged 18 to 35 with alopecia areata. Some clones in this sample may be carry-over from other donors' samples. CDR3 sequence: CASSVGDHQIYNEQFF. The DNA sequence follows: TGTGCCAGCAGCGTAGGGGACCACCAAATCTACAATGAGCAGTTCTTC.